Shown below are 19 T cell receptor beta chains from a single sample sequenced in a study of beta chain features in type 1 diabetes. Findings of the study overall: TCRB CDR3 length was moderately but significantly reduced in all four CD4+ subsets of Type 1 diabetes patients.

Antigens for these TCRs are unknown. Expressed TCRB transcripts were sequenced after all isolated RNA was converted to cDNA. The table came from immunoSEQ multiplex PCR; TCRdb's copy has only in-frame clones and leaves some out. Among some 350,000 clones listed, roughly a tenth were seen once. Sequencing used central memory CD4+ T cells from blood. The receptors were gathered from a man younger than 45 with type 1 diabetes.

The chain has TRBV28 and TRBJ2-5; D uncertain. This CDR3 spans 12 amino acids. V was pared by 1 base and J by 9 bases, with 9 bases between. Germline V lookup: CDR1 MDHEN, CDR2 SYDVKM. The CDR3 protein is CASSLYPQSQYF. DNA of the CDR3: TGTGCCAGCAGTTTATACCCCCAATCCCAGTACTTC.

In this sample, this clone turned up a few times. The rearrangement links TRBV7-2 to TRBJ1-2; 8 nucleotides agree with TRBD1. Per the germline V gene, CDR1 is SGHTA and CDR2 is FQGNSA. With V trimmed by 5 bases and J by 4 bases, 6 bases remained unmatched. The CDR3 runs 14 residues. Here the CDR3 DNA reads TGTGCCAGCAGCCTTGGACAGGGTGCCTATGGCTACACCTTC. Its protein product is CASSLGQGAYGYTF.

This clone was counted only a few times. The chain employs TRBV12-5 and TRBJ1-3; D call uncertain. The V end lost 6 bases, the J end lost 0 bases, and 6 bases lay between the germline ends. The germline V gene has CDR1 LGHNT and CDR2 FRNRAP. The CDR3 runs 13 residues. CDR3 sequence: CASGLDSGNTIYF. CDR3 coding DNA: TGTGCTAGTGGCCTTGACTCTGGAAACACCATATATTTT.

The sample holds a few counts of this clone. The chain links TRBV7-2 to TRBJ2-3, with 9 bases aligning to TRBD1. The V gene's germline CDR1 is SGHTA and CDR2 FQGNSA. The V gene end was trimmed by 3 bases and the J gene end by 4 bases; junction bases not matched to a gene: 5. This CDR3 region has 15 residues. The CDR3 reads CASSLGQGAPDTQYF. DNA of the CDR3: TGTGCCAGCAGCTTGGGACAGGGAGCTCCAGATACGCAGTATTTT.

This clone has more than one count but fewer than ten. J is TRBJ2-1 and V is TRBV25-1, with 9 bases lining up with TRBD2. Germline V gives CDR1 MGHDK, CDR2 SYGVNS. J was trimmed by 10 bases and V by 4 bases; bases with no gene match: 11. The CDR3 totals 15 residues. The CDR3 is CASSGLAGYGAEQFF. CDR3 DNA: TGTGCCAGCAGTGGCCTAGCGGGATATGGGGCCGAGCAGTTCTTC.

This sequence joins TRBV29-1 and TRBJ1-1; TRBD1 matches 7 bases. With V trimmed by 6 bases and J by 4 bases, 5 bases remained unmatched. From germline, CDR1 is SQVTM and CDR2 ANQGSEA. This CDR3 is 12 amino acids long. This chain's CDR3 is CSVARTGTEAFF. Here the CDR3 DNA reads TGCAGCGTGGCTAGGACAGGCACTGAAGCTTTCTTT.

This sequence joins TRBV11-2 and TRBJ1-1; D is possibly TRBD1 (5 bases). Germline V gene lookup returns CDR1 SGHAT and CDR2 FQNNGV. V lost 5 bases to trimming and J lost 4 bases, with 23 bases between them. This CDR3 is 17 amino acids long. The CDR3 nucleotides read TGTGCCAGCAGCCAAATGGGGACGGCCTTAGAGAGCACTGAAGCTTTCTTT. As protein: CASSQMGTALESTEAFF.

In this sample, this clone turned up a few times. This rearrangement joins TRBV5-6 to TRBJ2-2, with 8 nucleotides matching TRBD1. Germline trimming cut 3 bases from V and 0 bases from J; bases unmatched to any gene: 4. CDR1 is SGHDT and CDR2 is YYEEEE in the germline V gene. The CDR3 is made up of 16 amino acids. DNA for the CDR3: TGTGCCAGCAGCTCATACAGGGGGGCGAACACCGGGGAGCTGTTTTTT. The encoded protein is CASSSYRGANTGELFF.

V gene TRBV27 combines with J gene TRBJ1-3; D is ambiguous. The CDR3 has 15 amino acids. The V gene lost 2 bases and the J gene lost 6 bases, with 14 bases spanning the gap. The germline V gene has CDR1 MNHEY and CDR2 SMNVEV (reference sequence). CDR3 protein: CASSLGTGRLNTIYF. CDR3 DNA sequence: TGTGCCAGCAGTTTAGGAACCGGAAGACTAAACACCATATATTTT.

This chain connects TRBV28 to TRBJ1-5; D is unresolved. Germline V CDR1 and CDR2: MDHEN, SYDVKM. Between the trimmed V and J ends, which lost 7 bases and 1 base, there was a span of 5 bases. The CDR3 runs 12 residues. The CDR3, as DNA: TGTGCCAGCAATAGAAGCAATCAGCCCCAGCATTTT. The encoded protein is CASNRSNQPQHF. Complete variable domain (other parts from reference TRBV28 and TRBJ1-5): DVKVTQSSRYLVKRTGEKVFLECVQDMDHENMFWYRQDPGLGLRLIYFSYDVKMKEKGDIPEGYSVSREKKERFSLILESASTNQTSMYLCASNRSNQPQHFGDGTRLSIL.

This clone was detected ten times or more. The CDR3 here is CASSPRHPTGELFF. The CDR3 DNA follows: TGTGCCAGCAGTCCTCGACACCCCACCGGGGAGCTGTTTTTT. V usage is TRBV6-6 and J usage is TRBJ2-2; no clear D gene. Trimming shortened V by 5 bases and J by 4 bases, and 11 bases separated the two germline ends. The CDR3 covers 14 residues. Germline V gene data show CDR1 as MNHNY and CDR2 as SVGAGI (reference sequence).

In its sample, this clone was seen a few times. The chain combines TRBV28 with TRBJ2-6; unclear D gene. Trimming shortened V by 6 bases and J by 1 base, and 7 bases separated the two germline ends. The CDR3 is made up of 14 amino acids. Germline lookup yields CDR1 MDHEN and CDR2 SYDVKM. This chain's CDR3 is CASSSLSGANVLTF. In DNA, the CDR3 is TGTGCCAGCAGCTCCTTATCTGGGGCCAACGTCCTGACTTTC.

This clone has only a few counts. The chain combines TRBV28 with TRBJ1-2; 7 positions agree with TRBD1. The CDR3 consists of 14 residues. Trimming took 10 bases from V and 4 from J; bases not matched to a gene: 12. Germline V CDR1 and CDR2: MDHEN, SYDVKM. The CDR3 DNA reads TGTGCCACTAACCTTCCGGGACAGAGCTATGGCTACACCTTC. It translates to CATNLPGQSYGYTF.

V usage is TRBV7-9 and J usage is TRBJ1-3, with TRBD1 matching over 12 bases. Trimming at V came to 5 bases and at J to 2 bases, leaving 4 bases not matched to a gene. This CDR3 spans 16 amino acids. Germline values: CDR1 SEHNR, CDR2 FQNEAQ (reference sequence). CDR3 region: CASSPRDRGPGNTIYF. DNA for the CDR3: TGTGCCAGCAGCCCACGGGACAGGGGGCCTGGAAACACCATATATTTT.

For this clone: Other nucleotide sequences in the sample specify the same CDR3. The chain combines TRBV5-1 with TRBJ2-1; D may be TRBD2 (6 bases). This CDR3 is built from 15 residues. Trimming took 2 bases from V and 0 from J, leaving 9 bases between them. Germline CDR1 and CDR2: SGHRS and YFSETQ. In DNA, the CDR3 is TGCGCCAGCAGCTTTGGAGGGAGCTCCTACAATGAGCAGTTCTTC. Translation: CASSFGGSSYNEQFF.

The table lists this clone with a few counts. V gene TRBV9 combines with J gene TRBJ2-1, with D perhaps assigned TRBD1 or TRBD2 (5 bases each). CDR3 size: 13 residues. Trimming stripped 2 bases from V and 15 bases from J, with 18 bases between. Germline-derived CDR1 and CDR2 are SGDLS and YYNGEE. The CDR3 DNA is TGTGCCAGCAGCGTTGGTTGGGACCAGCGGATGTTCTTC. This codes for CASSVGWDQRMFF.

The table lists this clone with a few counts. This sequence joins TRBV7-2 and TRBJ2-2; no definite D call. Trimming took off 8 bases at V and 6 bases at J, with 7 bases between the two ends. CDR3 size: 11 residues. The V gene's germline CDR1 is SGHTA and CDR2 FQGNSA. For the CDR3, the DNA is TGTGCCAGCGGGTTGCCCGGGGAGCTGTTTTTT. Translating gives CASGLPGELFF. The entire variable domain, with the rest obtained from reference TRBV7-2 and TRBJ2-2, is as follows: GAGVSQSPSNKVTEKGKDVELRCDPISGHTALYWYRQSLGQGLEFLIYFQGNSAPDKSGLPSDRFSAERTGGSVSTLTIQRTQQEDSAVYLCASGLPGELFFGEGSRLTVL.

This clone was observed a few times. The rearrangement joins TRBV5-1 to TRBJ2-7; D perhaps matches TRBD1 (6 bases). V lost 0 bases and J 6 bases, leaving 16 bases between the germline ends. The CDR3 extends over 15 amino acids. Germline V lookup: CDR1 SGHRS, CDR2 YFSETQ. The CDR3 loop is CASSLDGQRIREQYF. As DNA, the CDR3 is TGCGCCAGCAGCTTGGATGGACAGCGCATCCGCGAGCAGTACTTC.

There are many counts of this clone. The chain is built from TRBV29-1 and TRBJ2-3, with D tentatively TRBD1 (6 bases). CDR3 length: 13 residues. V lost 4 bases, J lost 3 bases, and 11 bases lay in between. CDR1 and CDR2 (germline): SQVTM, ANQGSEA. CDR3 nucleotides: TGCAGCGTTGCCAGGGGTAGAACAGATACGCAGTATTTT. It yields the protein CSVARGRTDTQYF.